This T cell receptor beta chain is drawn from a study of cytomegalovirus exposure and HLA in healthy donors. Study-wide results and limits: It was shown in a later analysis that HLA-associated TCR beta chains were more clonally expanded than other, equally common chains. Association with HLA alleles at 0.05 false discovery rate was found for 16,951 TCR beta sequences in a later analysis.

Points on this clone: The antigen is not known.

The CDR3 is made up of 14 amino acids. With 3 bases removed from V and 5 bases from J, the gap between germline ends came to 11 bases. Germline loops: CDR1 KGHSH, CDR2 LQKENI. PCR involved 60 Vbeta and 13 Jbeta primers. Produced via immunoSEQ multiplex PCR; TCRdb's table is partial and in-frame only. The sample has some 130,000 clones, around 76% seen once. The clonotype comes from a male donor in good health and CMV-seronegative. Sequencing was carried out using PBMCs. The rearrangement joins TRBV18 to TRBJ1-5, with D unresolved. CDR3 residues: CASSPYLGDQPQHF. The CDR3 nucleotides are TGTGCCAGCTCACCTTATTTGGGAGATCAGCCCCAGCATTTT.